This TCR beta chain was recovered during a study of spatial heterogeneity in lung cancer. Overall study results and limits: Among blood samples, ubiquitous expanded tumor TCRs appeared more at resection than at follow-up.

Time point indicated: sample taken at primary tumor resection. Material for sequencing was whole RNA from tumor, nontumor lung or frozen PBMC, left unsorted. The donor group consisted of 72 patients who had untreated, early-stage non-small cell lung cancer. Notes on this clonotype: The antigen remains undetermined.

Trimming pared 11 bases from V and 0 bases from J, leaving 11 bases between. The CDR3 consists of 13 residues. Germline CDR1 SEHNR, CDR2 FQNEAQ (reference sequence). Each CDR3 protein gets one entry after TCRdb re-called the 5' RACE reads with MiXCR. The sample carries roughly 100,000 distinct CDR3 sequences, under 9% recorded once. The sequence came from a male donor with early-stage non-small cell lung cancer. The chain joins TRBV7-9 to TRBJ1-5, with TRBD1 as a possible D gene (5 bases). The input for sequencing was PBMCs, taken at surgery. DNA for the CDR3: TGTGCCGTAGGGGCTTATAGCAATCAGCCCCAGCATTTT. Translating gives CAVGAYSNQPQHF.